The rows below give T cell receptor beta chains drawn from one sample of a study of blood T cell repertoires in COVID-19. Produced via immunoSEQ multiplex PCR; TCRdb's table is partial and in-frame only. In the table there are more than 350,000 clones, around 87% of which are singletons. Material for sequencing was PBMCs or T cells enriched from blood (not recorded which). The receptors here all came from a man between 18 and 35 years old who had recovered from COVID-19. CDR3s include the opening cysteine and the closing phenylalanine or tryptophan. D genes are given only for firm matches. Clone size is given for some rows only: seen once, a few or many times, or a class if the clone is expanded.

J gene: TRBJ2-7
D gene: TRBD2
V gene: TRBV28
clone size: NA
CDR3 length: 14
CDR3 protein: CASSSGLVLGEQYF
CDR3 DNA: TGTGCCAGCAGTTCGGGACTAGTTTTGGGTGAGCAGTACTTC

J gene: TRBJ1-5
D gene: TRBD1
V gene: TRBV7-9
clone size: once
CDR3 length: 12
CDR3 protein: CASSRGTGPQHF
CDR3 DNA: TGTGCCAGCAGCAGAGGGACAGGGCCCCAGCATTTT

J gene: TRBJ2-2
D gene: TRBD2
V gene: TRBV29-1
clone size: NA
CDR3 length: 14
CDR3 protein: CSAQTSGRSGELFF
CDR3 DNA: TGCAGCGCTCAGACTAGCGGGAGATCCGGGGAGCTGTTTTTT

J gene: TRBJ2-1
D gene: TRBD2
V gene: TRBV5-6
clone size: NA
CDR3 length: 15
CDR3 protein: CASSPGGGFYNEQFF
CDR3 DNA: TGTGCCAGCTCTCCAGGCGGGGGGTTTTACAATGAGCAGTTCTTC

J gene: TRBJ2-7
D gene: NA
V gene: TRBV5-6
clone size: NA
CDR3 length: 13
CDR3 protein: CASSLLAPYEQYF
CDR3 DNA: TGTGCCAGCAGCTTATTGGCCCCCTACGAGCAGTACTTC

J gene: TRBJ2-2
D gene: TRBD2
V gene: TRBV18
clone size: NA
CDR3 length: 15
CDR3 protein: CASSQTSGAAGELFF
CDR3 DNA: TGTGCCAGCTCACAAACTAGCGGGGCCGCCGGGGAGCTGTTTTTT

J gene: TRBJ2-5
D gene: NA
V gene: TRBV12-3/TRBV12-4
clone size: NA
CDR3 length: 13
CDR3 protein: CASSFGGEETQYF
CDR3 DNA: TGTGCCAGCAGTTTCGGGGGAGAAGAGACCCAGTACTTC

J gene: TRBJ1-1
D gene: NA
V gene: TRBV12-3/TRBV12-4
clone size: NA
CDR3 length: 13
CDR3 protein: CASSFRESTEAFF
CDR3 DNA: TGTGCCAGCAGTTTCAGGGAAAGTACTGAAGCTTTCTTT

J gene: TRBJ1-1
D gene: NA
V gene: TRBV20-1
clone size: NA
CDR3 length: 11
CDR3 protein: CSGAMNTEAFF
CDR3 DNA: TGCAGTGGTGCTATGAACACTGAAGCTTTCTTT

J gene: TRBJ1-2
D gene: NA
V gene: TRBV4-2
clone size: NA
CDR3 length: 15
CDR3 protein: CASSQEGTGPPGYTF
CDR3 DNA: TGTGCCAGCAGCCAAGAAGGAACAGGGCCACCTGGCTACACCTTC